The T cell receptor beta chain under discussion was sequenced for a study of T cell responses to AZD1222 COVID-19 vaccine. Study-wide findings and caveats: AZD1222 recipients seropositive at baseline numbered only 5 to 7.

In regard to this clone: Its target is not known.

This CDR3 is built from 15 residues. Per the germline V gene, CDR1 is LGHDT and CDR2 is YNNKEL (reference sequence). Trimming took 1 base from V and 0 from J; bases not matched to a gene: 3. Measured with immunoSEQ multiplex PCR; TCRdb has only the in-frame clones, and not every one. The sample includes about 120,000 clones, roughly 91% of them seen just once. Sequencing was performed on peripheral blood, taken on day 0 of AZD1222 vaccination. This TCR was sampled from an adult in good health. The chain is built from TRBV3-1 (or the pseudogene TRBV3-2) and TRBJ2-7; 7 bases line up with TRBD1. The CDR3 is CASSQGTGVSYEQYF. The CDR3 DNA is TGTGCCAGCAGCCAAGGGACAGGAGTCTCCTACGAGCAGTACTTC.